The 3 T cell receptor beta chains given below trace back to one sample, sequenced in a study of CD8 T cells in Susac syndrome. The RNA input was about 0.5 to 1 ug, and it was reverse transcribed with random hexamers. TCRdb redid the calling of the immunoSEQ multiplex PCR reads with MiXCR, one entry per CDR3 protein. The sample includes about 240,000 distinct CDR3 sequences, roughly 95% of them seen just once. Sequencing was carried out using CD4+ T cells from PBMCs. All receptors come from a human donor with Susac syndrome.

The chain employs TRBV2 and TRBJ2-1, with D uncertain. V lost 8 bases and J lost 8, with 22 bases in between. Germline V gene lookup returns CDR1 SNHLY and CDR2 FYNNEI. The CDR3 runs 15 residues. The CDR3: CASSASERASHEQFF. The CDR3, as DNA: TGTGCCAGCTCTGCGTCGGAAAGGGCATCCCATGAGCAGTTCTTC. The full variable domain, its missing parts supplied by reference TRBV2 and TRBJ2-1, is EPEVTQTPSHQVTQMGQEVILRCVPISNHLYFYWYRQILGQKVEFLVSFYNNEISEKSEIFDDQFSVERPDGSNFTLKIRSTKLEDSAMYFCASSASERASHEQFFGPGTRLTVL.

The rearrangement joins TRBV29-1 to TRBJ1-3; the D is unclear. The germline V gene encodes CDR1 SQVTM and CDR2 ANQGSEA. This CDR3 is 13 amino acids long. V shed 5 bases and J shed 2 bases, with 10 bases lying between them. The CDR3 nucleotides are TGCAGCGTTTCTGCAGGCACTGGAAACACCATATATTTT. This codes for CSVSAGTGNTIYF. Full variable domain (missing parts from reference TRBV29-1 and TRBJ1-3): SAVISQKPSRDICQRGTSLTIQCQVDSQVTMMFWYRQQPGQSLTLIATANQGSEATYESGFVIDKFPISRPNLTFSTLTVSNMSPEDSSIYLCSVSAGTGNTIYFGEGSWLTVV.

This clonotype was counted a single time. The rearrangement joins TRBV29-1 to TRBJ2-7; TRBD1 aligns across 9 bases. V was clipped by 6 bases and J by 4 bases; unmatched bases: 7. There are 13 residues in the CDR3. Germline CDR1 SQVTM, CDR2 ANQGSEA. CDR3 DNA sequence: TGCAGCGTCCCGGGACAGGGAAGGTACGAGCAGTACTTC. Residues: CSVPGQGRYEQYF.